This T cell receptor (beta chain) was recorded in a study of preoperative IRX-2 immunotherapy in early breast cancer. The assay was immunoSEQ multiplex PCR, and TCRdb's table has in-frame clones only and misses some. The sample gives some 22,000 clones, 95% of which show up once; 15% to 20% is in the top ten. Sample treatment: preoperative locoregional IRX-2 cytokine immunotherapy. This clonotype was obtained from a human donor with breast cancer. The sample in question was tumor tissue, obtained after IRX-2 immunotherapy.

The chain's CDR3 is CASSPTSGRAMDTQYF. The CDR3 coding sequence is TGTGCCAGCTCACCTACTAGCGGGAGGGCCATGGATACGCAGTATTTT. This chain uses TRBV18 with TRBJ2-3, with TRBD2 identical over 13 bases. This CDR3 contains 16 residues. J lost 6 bases, V lost 3 bases, and 6 bases had no gene match. CDR1 and CDR2 (germline): KGHSH, LQKENI.